The TCR beta chain described here comes from a study of tumor-infiltrating lymphocytes in primary liver carcinoma. Findings of the study overall: Compared with tumor region pairs, tumor-adjacent and tumor-blood pairs overlapped less. Present in all five tumor regions were only about 7-25% of the top clones.

This CDR3 contains 12 residues. The germline V gene has CDR1 ENHRY and CDR2 SYGVKD. Trimming shortened V by 2 bases and J by 8 bases, and 6 bases separated the two germline ends. Co-extracting RNA and DNA was done with 20-30 mg of unsorted bulk tissue as input. Sampling of each tumor involved five separate regions. This clonotype showed up just once. The antigen is not known. The authors made TCR beta cDNA from 400 to 600 ng total RNA with a constant-region primer. Amplification in three nested multiplex PCR rounds with slightly modified ARM-PCR gave rise to TCR beta libraries. Investigators reported that the first two PCR rounds, at around 9 cycles each, used TRBV1-TRBV30 forward primers with a C-beta reverse primer. TCRdb analysed the multiplex PCR reads with MiXCR anew, one entry per CDR3 protein. The sample lists roughly 120,000 distinct CDR3 sequences; approximately 64% were seen once.

This chain joins TRBV10-3 and TRBJ1-4; D unclear. The receptor's source is a woman between 55 and 75 years old with primary liver carcinoma and hepatitis B virus infection. Sequences were obtained from liver tumor tissue from sampling region 3. Subset meaning: tumor region T3, left-lateral pole. This CDR3 reads CAISETAEKLFF. CDR3 DNA sequence: TGTGCCATCAGTGAGACAGCGGAAAAACTGTTTTTT.